This TCR beta chain was obtained from a study of blood T cell dynamics during melanoma immunotherapy. V lost 3 bases to trimming and J lost 5 bases, with 22 bases between them. Germline lookup yields CDR1 MGHDK and CDR2 SYGVNS. The CDR3 has 18 amino acids. Time point here: week 3, after first cycle of checkpoint inhibitor. Produced via immunoSEQ multiplex PCR; TCRdb's table is partial and in-frame only. This table has roughly 30,000 clones, around four fifths appearing once. The rearrangement links TRBV25-1 to TRBJ1-4; unclear D gene. The source was blood, collected from a patient treated with checkpoint blockade. This sequence originates from a human donor with melanoma. The CDR3 DNA is TGTGCCAGCAGTGAGAGGAGGTGGGAAAGGGCGAAGAATGAAAAACTGTTTTTT. Its translation is CASSERRWERAKNEKLFF.